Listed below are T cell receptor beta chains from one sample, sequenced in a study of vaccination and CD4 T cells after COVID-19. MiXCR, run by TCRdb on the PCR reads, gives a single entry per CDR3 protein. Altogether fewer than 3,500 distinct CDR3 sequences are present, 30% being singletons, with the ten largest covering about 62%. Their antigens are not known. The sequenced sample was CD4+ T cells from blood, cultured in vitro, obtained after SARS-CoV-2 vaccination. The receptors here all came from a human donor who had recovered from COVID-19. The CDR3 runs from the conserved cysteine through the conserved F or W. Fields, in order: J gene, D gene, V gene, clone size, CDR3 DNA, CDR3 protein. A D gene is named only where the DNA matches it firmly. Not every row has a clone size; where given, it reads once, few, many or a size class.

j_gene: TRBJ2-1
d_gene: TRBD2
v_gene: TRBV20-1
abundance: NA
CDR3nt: TGCAGTGCTAGAGACCAGCGGGGGGCCCTACTAAATGAGCAGTTCTTC
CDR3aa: CSARDQRGALLNEQFF

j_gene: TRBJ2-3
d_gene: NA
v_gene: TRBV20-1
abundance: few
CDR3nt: TGCAGTGCCCCGGGACCAGATCTTCGGGATACGCAGTATTTT
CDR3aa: CSAPGPDLRDTQYF

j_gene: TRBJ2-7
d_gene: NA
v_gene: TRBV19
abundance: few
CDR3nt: TGTGCCAGTAGTCCGAGGCCTTGGACGGGAAGCTCCTACGAGCAGTACTTC
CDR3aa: CASSPRPWTGSSYEQYF

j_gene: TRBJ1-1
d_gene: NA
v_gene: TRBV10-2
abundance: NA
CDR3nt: TGCGCCAGCAGTGGACTTGCAGGGAGGGTGACTGAAGCTTTCTTT
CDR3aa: CASSGLAGRVTEAFF

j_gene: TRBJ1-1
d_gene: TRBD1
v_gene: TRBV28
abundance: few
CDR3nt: TGTGCCAGCAGTTTCGGGAGGACAGGGGAAGCTTTCTTT
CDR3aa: CASSFGRTGEAFF

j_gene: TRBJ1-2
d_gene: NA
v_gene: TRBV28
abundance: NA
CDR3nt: TGTGCCAGCAGTTTCGCGCTTTCCACGGGGGGCTACACCTTC
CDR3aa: CASSFALSTGGYTF

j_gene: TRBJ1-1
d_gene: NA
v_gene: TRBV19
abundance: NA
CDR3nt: TGTGCCAGTAGTATAGAGGCGAACACTGAAGCTTTCTTT
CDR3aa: CASSIEANTEAFF

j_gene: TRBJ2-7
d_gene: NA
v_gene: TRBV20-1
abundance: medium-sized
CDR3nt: TGCAGTGCTAGACCCAACGCCAGGCACGAGCAGTACTTC
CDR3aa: CSARPNARHEQYF

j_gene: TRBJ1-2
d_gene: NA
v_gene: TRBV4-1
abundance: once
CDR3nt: TGCGCCAGCAGCCAAGACGCGGCGGGCATCGGCTATGGCTACACCTTC
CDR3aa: CASSQDAAGIGYGYTF

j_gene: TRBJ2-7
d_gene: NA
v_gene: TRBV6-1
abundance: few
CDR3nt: TGTGCCAGCAGTGAAAAGGTCCCCGGACGGGTGGTCTCCTACGAGCAGTACTTC
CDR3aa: CASSEKVPGRVVSYEQYF

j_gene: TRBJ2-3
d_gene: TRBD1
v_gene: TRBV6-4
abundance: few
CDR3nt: TGTGCCAGCAGCCCCGGGACAGGGGGAGATACGCAGTATTTT
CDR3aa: CASSPGTGGDTQYF

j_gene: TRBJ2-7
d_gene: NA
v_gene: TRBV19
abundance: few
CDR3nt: TGTGCCAGTAGTATGAGCAGAGGATACGAGCAGTACTTC
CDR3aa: CASSMSRGYEQYF

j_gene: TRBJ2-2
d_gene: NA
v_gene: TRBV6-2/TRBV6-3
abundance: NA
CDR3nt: TGTGCCATTAAAGGGGGTATCGACACCGGGGAGCTGTTTTTT
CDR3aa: CAIKGGIDTGELFF

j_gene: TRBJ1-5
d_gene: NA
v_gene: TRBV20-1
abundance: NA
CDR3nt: TGCAGTGCTCTCGACTGGAGGCAGGAGCCCCAGCATTTT
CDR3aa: CSALDWRQEPQHF

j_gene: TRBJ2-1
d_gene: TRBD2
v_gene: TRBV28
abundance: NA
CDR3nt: TGTGCCAGCAGTCCCCAGTCGGGGGGATACAGTGAGCAGTTCTTC
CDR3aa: CASSPQSGGYSEQFF

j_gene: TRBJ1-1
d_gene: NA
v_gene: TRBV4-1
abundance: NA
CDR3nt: TGCGCCAGCAGCCAAGCCGGGGGGGCTGAAGCTTTCTTT
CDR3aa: CASSQAGGAEAFF

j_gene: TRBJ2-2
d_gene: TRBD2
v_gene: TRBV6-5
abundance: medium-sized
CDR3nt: TGTGCCAGCAGTTACGGACTAGCGGGGGGGTGGAACACCGGGGAGCTGTTTTTT
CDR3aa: CASSYGLAGGWNTGELFF

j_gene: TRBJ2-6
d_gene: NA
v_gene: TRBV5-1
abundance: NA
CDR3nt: TGCGCCAGCAGCCTGGTGGGGGGGGCCAACGTCCTGACTTTC
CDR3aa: CASSLVGGANVLTF

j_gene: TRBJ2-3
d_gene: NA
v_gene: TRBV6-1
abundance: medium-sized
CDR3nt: TGTGCCAGCAGTGATGGTCATACGCAGTATTTT
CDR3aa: CASSDGHTQYF

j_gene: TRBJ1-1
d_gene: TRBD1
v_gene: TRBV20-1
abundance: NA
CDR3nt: TGCAGTGCGAAGGACAGGGTCAGGGGTCTGAACACTGAAGCTTTCTTT
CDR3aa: CSAKDRVRGLNTEAFF

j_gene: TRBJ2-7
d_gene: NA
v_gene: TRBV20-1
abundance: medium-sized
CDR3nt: TGCAGTGCTGGAAGGACATCCGCCTACGAGCAGTACTTC
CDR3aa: CSAGRTSAYEQYF

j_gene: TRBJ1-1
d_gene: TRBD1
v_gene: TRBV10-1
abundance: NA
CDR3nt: TGCGCCAGCAGGTGTTATGGACAGGCTGAAGCTTTCTTT
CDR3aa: CASRCYGQAEAFF

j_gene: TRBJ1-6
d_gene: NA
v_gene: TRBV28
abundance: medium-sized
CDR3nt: TGTGCCAGCCAAGGGAGCTCCTATAATTCACCCCTCCACTTT
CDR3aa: CASQGSSYNSPLHF

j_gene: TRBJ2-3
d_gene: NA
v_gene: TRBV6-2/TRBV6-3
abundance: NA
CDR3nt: TGTGCCAGCTGCGGGGGCACAGATACGCAGTATTTT
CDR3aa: CASCGGTDTQYF

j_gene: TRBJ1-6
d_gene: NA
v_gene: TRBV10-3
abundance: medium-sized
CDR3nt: TGTGCCATCAGGGGGACCCTATCACCCCTCCACTTT
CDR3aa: CAIRGTLSPLHF

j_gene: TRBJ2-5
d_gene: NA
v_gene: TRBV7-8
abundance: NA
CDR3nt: TGTGCCAGCAGCGTAGGTTGGTTGGAGACCCAGTACTTC
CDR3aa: CASSVGWLETQYF

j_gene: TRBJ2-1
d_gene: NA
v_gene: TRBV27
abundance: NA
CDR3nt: TGTGCCAGCAGCCGAGGGGGGAGCTCCTACAATGAGCAGTTCTTC
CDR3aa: CASSRGGSSYNEQFF

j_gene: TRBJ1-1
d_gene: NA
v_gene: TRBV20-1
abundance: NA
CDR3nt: TGCAGTGCTAGAGATTCTTCGGGGGGGAACACTGAAGCTTTCTTT
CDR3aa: CSARDSSGGNTEAFF

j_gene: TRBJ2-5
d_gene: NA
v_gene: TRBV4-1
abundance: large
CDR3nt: TGCGCCAGCAGCCAAGGATGGCAGGGAGGACAAGAGACCCAGTACTTC
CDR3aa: CASSQGWQGGQETQYF

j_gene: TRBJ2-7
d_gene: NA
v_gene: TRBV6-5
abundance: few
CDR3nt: TGTGCCAGCAGTTACGGGTCACGAACCTACGAGCAGTACTTC
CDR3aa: CASSYGSRTYEQYF

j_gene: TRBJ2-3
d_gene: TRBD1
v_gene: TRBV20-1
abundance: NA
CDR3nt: TGCAGTGCTAAGGGGGCCGGCACAGATACGCAGTATTTT
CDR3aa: CSAKGAGTDTQYF

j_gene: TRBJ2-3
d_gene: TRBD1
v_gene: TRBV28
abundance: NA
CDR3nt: TGTGCCAGCAGGGAGGACAGGGCCGTAGATACGCAGTATTTT
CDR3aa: CASREDRAVDTQYF

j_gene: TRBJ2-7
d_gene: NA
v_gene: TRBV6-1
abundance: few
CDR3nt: TGTGCCAGCAGTGAAAGGTGGGTGGAGGGGAGAAACGAGCAGTACTTC
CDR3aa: CASSERWVEGRNEQYF

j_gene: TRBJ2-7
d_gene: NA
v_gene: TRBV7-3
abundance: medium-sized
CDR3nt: TGTGCCAGCAGCTCCGGATTGGGGGAGCAGTACTTC
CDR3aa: CASSSGLGEQYF

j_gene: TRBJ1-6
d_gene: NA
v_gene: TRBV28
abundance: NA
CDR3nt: TGTGCCAGCAGTCCACGATGGACGAATCTACCTAATTCACCCCTCCACTTT
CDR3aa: CASSPRWTNLPNSPLHF

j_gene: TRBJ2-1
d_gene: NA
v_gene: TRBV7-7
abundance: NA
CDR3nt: TGTGCCAGCAGCTCTTTCCGGGACATAAACAATGAGCAGTTCTTC
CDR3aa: CASSSFRDINNEQFF

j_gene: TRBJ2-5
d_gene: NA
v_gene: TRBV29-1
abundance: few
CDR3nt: TGCAGCGTTCGGGTGGGGTCCTTTCAAGGGGAGACCCAGTACTTC
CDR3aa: CSVRVGSFQGETQYF

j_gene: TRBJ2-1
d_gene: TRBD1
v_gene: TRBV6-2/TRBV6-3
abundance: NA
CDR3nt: TGTGCCAGCAGTCTTCGTTCAGGGGGCCTACGAGGCAATGAGCAGTTCTTC
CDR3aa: CASSLRSGGLRGNEQFF

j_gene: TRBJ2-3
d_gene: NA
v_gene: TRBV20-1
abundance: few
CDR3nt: TGCAGTGCTAGAGATTTCAAGGAAGATACGCAGTATTTT
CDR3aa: CSARDFKEDTQYF

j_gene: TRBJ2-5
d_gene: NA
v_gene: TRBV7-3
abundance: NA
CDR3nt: TGTGCCAGCAGCCCGACCCCCCGGCCTGGGGAGACCCAGTACTTC
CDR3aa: CASSPTPRPGETQYF

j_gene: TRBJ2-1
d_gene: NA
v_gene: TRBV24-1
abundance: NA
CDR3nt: TGTGCCACCAGTGGGGGCGGCCGGGATGAGCAGTTCTTC
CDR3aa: CATSGGGRDEQFF

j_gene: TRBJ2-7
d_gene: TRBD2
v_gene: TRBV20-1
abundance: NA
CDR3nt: TGCAGTGCTAGACCGGGACTAGCGGGATCCTACGAGCAGTACTTC
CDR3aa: CSARPGLAGSYEQYF

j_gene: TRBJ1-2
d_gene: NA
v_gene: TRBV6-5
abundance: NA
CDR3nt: TGTGCCAGCAGTTCCACGGCGGGGGCCGGGGGCATTTTCTATGGCTACACCTTC
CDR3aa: CASSSTAGAGGIFYGYTF

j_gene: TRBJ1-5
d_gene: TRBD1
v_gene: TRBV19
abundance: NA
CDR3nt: TGTGCCAGTAGTTCATCAGGGGGGTCCGACAATCAGCCCCAGCATTTT
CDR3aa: CASSSSGGSDNQPQHF

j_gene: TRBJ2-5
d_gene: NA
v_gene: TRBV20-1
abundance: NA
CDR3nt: TGCAGTGCTAGGCAACAGGGAAGGCATCGGGAGACCCAGTACTTC
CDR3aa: CSARQQGRHRETQYF

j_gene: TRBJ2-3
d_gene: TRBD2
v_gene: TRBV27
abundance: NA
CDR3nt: TGTGCCAGTAGGGTTTGGCTAGCGGGGGTCACAGATACGCAGTATTTT
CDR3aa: CASRVWLAGVTDTQYF

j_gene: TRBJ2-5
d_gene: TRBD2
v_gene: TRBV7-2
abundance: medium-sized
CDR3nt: TGTGCCAGCAGCTTAGCCCCCCCGGGGGGGGTTGAGACCCAGTACTTC
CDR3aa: CASSLAPPGGVETQYF

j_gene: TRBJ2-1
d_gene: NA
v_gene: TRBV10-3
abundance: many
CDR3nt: TGTGCCACTTTGGGGGACCCATACAATGAGCAGTTCTTC
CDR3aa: CATLGDPYNEQFF

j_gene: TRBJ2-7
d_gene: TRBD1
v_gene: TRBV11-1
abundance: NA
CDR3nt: TGTGCCAGCAGCTACAGGACAGGGGTTTACGAGCAGTACTTC
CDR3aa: CASSYRTGVYEQYF

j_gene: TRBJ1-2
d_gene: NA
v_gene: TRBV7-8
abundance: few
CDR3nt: TGTGCCAGCAGCTTAGATTTCAGCGGTGGCTACACCTTC
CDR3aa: CASSLDFSGGYTF

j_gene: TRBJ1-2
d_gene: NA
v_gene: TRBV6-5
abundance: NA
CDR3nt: TGTGCCAGCAGTTCTCCTAGACAAAAGGGTCATGGCTACACCTTC
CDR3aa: CASSSPRQKGHGYTF

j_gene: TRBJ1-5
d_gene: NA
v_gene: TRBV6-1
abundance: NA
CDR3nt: TGTGCCAGCAGGGGGACTGTTCAGCCCCAGCATTTT
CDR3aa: CASRGTVQPQHF

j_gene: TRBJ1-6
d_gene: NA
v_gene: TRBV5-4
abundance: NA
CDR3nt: TGTGCCAGCAGCTTCTGGGATGCTAATTCACCCCTCCACTTT
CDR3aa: CASSFWDANSPLHF

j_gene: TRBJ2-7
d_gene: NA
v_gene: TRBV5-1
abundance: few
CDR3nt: TGCGCCAGCAGCCAGAGCCTAGACTCCTTCTACGAGCAGTACTTC
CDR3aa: CASSQSLDSFYEQYF